One and the same sample provided the 2 T cell receptor beta chains below, sequenced in a study of cytomegalovirus exposure and HLA in healthy donors. PCR primers comprised 60 Vbeta and 13 Jbeta primers. Assay used: immunoSEQ multiplex PCR; TCRdb lists only in-frame clones, some missing. The repertoire consists of more than 95,000 clones, with 78% occurring once and the leading ten covering approximately 11%. The sample consisted of PBMCs. These receptor sequences come from a man aged 25 to 40 in good health and CMV-seropositive.

The V and J genes are TRBV6-5 and TRBJ1-1, with D possibly matching TRBD1 (5 bases). Germline V gene sequence: CDR1 MNHEY, CDR2 SVGAGI. The CDR3 covers 13 residues. V lost 7 bases to trimming and J lost 2 bases, with 11 bases between them. The CDR3 here is CASNIGGNTEAFF. The DNA for the CDR3 is TGTGCCAGCAATATCGGGGGAAACACTGAAGCTTTCTTT.

This clone has a single count. The gene calls are TRBV19 and TRBJ2-1; 11 nucleotides line up with TRBD1. The V segment lost 1 base and the J segment 8 bases; nucleotides outside the gene matches: 10. In germline, CDR1 is LNHDA, CDR2 SQIVND (reference sequence). The CDR3 runs 17 residues. The CDR3 sequence is CASSIGTGQGVFDEQFF. The CDR3 nucleotides are TGTGCCAGTAGTATAGGGACGGGACAGGGGGTATTTGATGAGCAGTTCTTC.